This T cell receptor (beta chain) was sequenced for a study of CDR3 diversity in severe acne. There are 10 residues in the CDR3. Germline loops: CDR1 DFQATT, CDR2 SNEGSKA (reference sequence). This clonotype has just a few counts. One junction end does not reproduce the germline sequence, and a read error may be involved. From the PCR reads, TCRdb called clonotypes with MiXCR, one entry per CDR3 protein. The sample shows roughly 93,000 distinct CDR3 sequences, 49% of them seen only once. Sequencing input: blood. This chain links TRBV20-1 with TRBJ2-2; D unresolved. The source of this sequence is a male donor with severe acne vulgaris. The CDR3 nucleotides read TGCTGTGCGAACACCGGGGAGCTGTTTTTT. Its translation: CCANTGELFF.